Each of the 18 T cell receptor beta chains below was sequenced from the same sample in a study of control samples from healthy donors and cancer patients. The data were produced by immunoSEQ multiplex PCR, yet TCRdb's version contains in-frame clones alone and is incomplete. Of around 95,000 clones listed, more than 75% are singletons. The specimen was blood. The receptor set was obtained from a woman between 50 and 59 years old in good health.

The chain links TRBV2 to TRBJ1-4; D is perhaps TRBD1 (5 bases). The CDR3 has 15 residues. Per the germline V gene, CDR1 is SNHLY and CDR2 is FYNNEI. V was shortened by 0 bases and J by 6 bases, with 11 bases between the two germline ends. CDR3 nucleotide sequence: TGTGCCAGCAGTGAAGCGGGGGGAAGGGATGAAAAACTGTTTTTT. Translated: CASSEAGGRDEKLFF. Using reference TRBV2 and TRBJ1-4 for the parts outside the CDR3, the full variable domain is EPEVTQTPSHQVTQMGQEVILRCVPISNHLYFYWYRQILGQKVEFLVSFYNNEISEKSEIFDDQFSVERPDGSNFTLKIRSTKLEDSAMYFCASSEAGGRDEKLFFGSGTQLSVL.

The CDR3 loop is CASSWTEQETQYF. DNA of the CDR3: TGTGCCAGCAGTTGGACAGAACAAGAGACCCAGTACTTC. The J gene is TRBJ2-5, the V gene TRBV28; a weak D match, TRBD1 (6 bases). The CDR3 sequence is 13 residues long. From germline, CDR1 is MDHEN and CDR2 SYDVKM. The V end lost 4 bases, the J end lost 2 bases, and 8 bases lay between the germline ends.

The chain joins TRBV19 to TRBJ2-5; D remains ambiguous. V was cut by 3 bases and J by 4 bases, with 3 bases left in between. Looked up from germline, CDR1 is LNHDA and CDR2 is SQIVND (reference sequence). This CDR3 region has 11 residues. The CDR3: CASSMGETQYF. CDR3 bases: TGTGCCAGTAGTATGGGAGAGACCCAGTACTTC.

This clone was recorded only once. The chain links TRBV6-5 to TRBJ2-6; D not resolved. The CDR3 runs to 16 residues. With 2 bases removed from V and 5 bases from J, the gap between germline ends came to 13 bases. Per germline, CDR1 MNHEY and CDR2 SVGAGI. Written as DNA, the CDR3 is TGTGCCAGCAGTTACGAGTCGCCAGCTAGGGCCAACGTCCTGACTTTC. Its translation is CASSYESPARANVLTF.

This sequence joins TRBV6-2 or TRBV6-3 and TRBJ1-1, with D perhaps TRBD1 (5 bases). The CDR3 loop spans 15 amino acids. V was clipped by 5 bases and J by 1 base, with 14 bases between them. CDR1 is MNHEY, CDR2 SVGEGT, per germline. CDR3 sequence reads: CASSPLAGRNTEAFF. The CDR3 nucleotides are TGTGCCAGCAGTCCCTTGGCAGGGAGGAACACTGAAGCTTTCTTT.

The chain carries TRBV7-9 and TRBJ2-1; 11 nucleotides line up with TRBD2. Germline CDR1 is SEHNR and CDR2 is FQNEAQ (reference sequence). The CDR3 contains 17 residues. With 5 bases clipped from V and 2 bases from J, the junction kept 8 bases outside the gene matches. The CDR3 here is CASSTTVTSGAYNEQFF. The CDR3 nucleotides are TGTGCCAGCAGCACGACGGTGACTAGCGGGGCCTACAATGAGCAGTTCTTC.

The chain recombines TRBV24-1 with TRBJ1-5; a possible D gene is TRBD1 (6 bases). The CDR3 sequence is 15 residues long. V lost 3 bases, J lost 6 bases, and 14 bases lay in between. Germline assignment: CDR1 KGHDR and CDR2 SFDVKD. CDR3 coding DNA: TGTGCCACCAGTGATCCCTCAGGGGTGGGTCAGCCCCAGCATTTT. Protein sequence: CATSDPSGVGQPQHF.

The chain joins TRBV6-5 to TRBJ2-3; D is perhaps TRBD1 or TRBD2 (5 bases each). Trimming stripped 8 bases from V and 2 bases from J, with 14 bases between. The CDR3 is 14 amino acids. Germline V lookup: CDR1 MNHEY, CDR2 SVGAGI. The CDR3: CASGRDRNTDTQYF. Written as DNA, the CDR3 is TGTGCCAGCGGCCGGGACCGAAACACAGATACGCAGTATTTT.

The chain has TRBV19 and TRBJ1-2; D unresolved. CDR1 LNHDA and CDR2 SQIVND come from the germline V gene (reference sequence). The length of the CDR3 is 15 residues. The V end lost 1 base, the J end lost 8 bases, and 17 bases lay between the germline ends. The CDR3 sequence: CASSIVGLKDVGYTF. CDR3 sequence (DNA): TGTGCCAGTAGTATAGTGGGTTTGAAGGACGTCGGCTACACCTTC.

V and J are TRBV29-1 and TRBJ2-3, with 10 bases identical to TRBD2. The CDR3 has 15 amino acids. The V gene end was trimmed by 6 bases and the J gene end by 3 bases; junction bases not matched to a gene: 9. Germline CDR1 and CDR2: SQVTM and ANQGSEA. CDR3 DNA: TGCAGCGTATGGACTAGCGGACGAAGGACAGATACGCAGTATTTT. Translating it yields CSVWTSGRRTDTQYF.

This chain joins TRBV19 and TRBJ2-3, with 9 bases fitting TRBD2. In germline, CDR1 is LNHDA, CDR2 SQIVND (reference sequence). The CDR3 sequence is 17 residues long. The V segment lost 1 base and the J segment 0 bases; nucleotides outside the gene matches: 5. The CDR3 loop is CASSIVGGGVSTDTQYF. The CDR3 nucleotides are TGTGCCAGTAGTATAGTGGGCGGGGGGGTGAGCACAGATACGCAGTATTTT.

The chain combines TRBV7-8 with TRBJ2-1, with D possibly TRBD2 on 5 matching bases. Germline CDR1 SGHVS, CDR2 FQNEAQ. Trimming removed 3 bases from V and 5 bases from J, with 8 bases in between. This CDR3 has 13 residues. The CDR3 spells CASSLDWDNEQFF. The CDR3 bases are TGTGCCAGCAGCTTGGACTGGGACAATGAGCAGTTCTTC.

The J gene is TRBJ1-4, the V gene TRBV18; a weak D match, TRBD1 (6 bases). In germline, CDR1 is KGHSH, CDR2 LQKENI. The V end was cut by 3 bases, the J end by 5 bases, with 10 bases between. The CDR3 totals 14 residues. The CDR3 loop is CASSPQGTNEKLFF. The DNA of the CDR3 is TGTGCCAGCTCACCTCAGGGGACGAATGAAAAACTGTTTTTT.

The rearrangement links TRBV27 to TRBJ2-7; tentative D call: TRBD1 (5 bases). The CDR3 covers 13 residues. Looked up from germline, CDR1 is MNHEY and CDR2 is SMNVEV (reference sequence). V dropped 4 bases and J dropped 4 bases, with 11 bases sitting between them. This CDR3 is CASSWGFGYEQYV. The CDR3 bases are TGTGCCAGCAGTTGGGGCTTTGGGTACGAGCAGTACGTC.

The rearrangement joins TRBV2 to TRBJ2-3; D is possibly TRBD1 (5 bases). V was shortened by 11 bases and J by 2 bases, with 11 bases between the two germline ends. CDR1 and CDR2 from the germline V gene are SNHLY and FYNNEI. This CDR3 is built from 12 residues. In nucleotides, the CDR3 is TGTGCCGGACACGGCCTCACAGATACGCAGTATTTT. Protein: CAGHGLTDTQYF.

This clone was seen a single time. V gene TRBV10-3 combines with J gene TRBJ1-5; D unresolved. V was pared by 0 bases and J by 8 bases, with 5 bases between. Per germline, CDR1 ENHRY and CDR2 SYGVKD. This CDR3 is 12 amino acids long. CDR3 sequence reads: CAISESPKPQHF. CDR3 coding DNA: TGTGCCATCAGTGAGTCCCCAAAGCCCCAGCATTTT.

The chain joins TRBV6-5 to TRBJ2-2; D is perhaps TRBD2 (7 bases). Trimming cost V 7 bases and J 3 bases, with 15 bases left between them. CDR3 length: 15 residues. Germline V gene data show CDR1 as MNHEY and CDR2 as SVGAGI. The CDR3 loop reads CASKGGGAYTGELFF. As DNA, the CDR3 is TGTGCCAGCAAGGGGGGAGGGGCGTACACCGGGGAGCTGTTTTTT.

The rearrangement uses TRBV6-1 and TRBJ1-5; D is undetermined. The CDR3 has 16 amino acids. V lost 4 bases, J lost 1 base, and 14 bases lay in between. CDR1 and CDR2 from the germline V gene are MNHNS and SASEGT. In DNA, the CDR3 is TGTGCCAGCAGTGGCCAATTCGGGTTGAGCAATCAGCCCCAGCATTTT. Translating gives CASSGQFGLSNQPQHF.